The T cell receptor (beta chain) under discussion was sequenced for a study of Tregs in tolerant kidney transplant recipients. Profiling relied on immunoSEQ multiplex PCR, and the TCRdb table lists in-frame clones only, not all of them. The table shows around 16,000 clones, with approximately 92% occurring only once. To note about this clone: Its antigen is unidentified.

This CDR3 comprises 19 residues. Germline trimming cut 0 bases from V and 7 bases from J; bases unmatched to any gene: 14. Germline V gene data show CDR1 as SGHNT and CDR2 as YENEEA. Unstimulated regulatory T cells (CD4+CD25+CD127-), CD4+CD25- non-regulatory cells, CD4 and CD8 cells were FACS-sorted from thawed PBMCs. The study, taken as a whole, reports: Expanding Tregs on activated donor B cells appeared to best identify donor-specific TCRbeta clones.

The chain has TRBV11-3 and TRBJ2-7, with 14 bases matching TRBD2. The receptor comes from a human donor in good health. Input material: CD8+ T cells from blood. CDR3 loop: CASSLDLRQGLAGAREQYF. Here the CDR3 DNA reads TGTGCCAGCAGCTTAGACCTCCGACAGGGACTAGCGGGAGCTCGAGAGCAGTACTTC.